The clone carrying this TCR beta chain was counted many times. What it binds is unknown. Cells sorted as Tregs were CD4+, CD25+ and CD127-/low. Study outcomes and limitations: Tumor memory CD4+ T cell TCR gene usage clustered with blood and lymph node memory CD4+ cells and lymph node naive CD4+ cells. Tumor Tregs overlapped most with tumor, then blood, naive CD4+ cells. Whole repertoires were not studied in the larger cohort, only one V-J beta rearrangement.

V was clipped by 5 bases and J by 5 bases, with 16 bases between them. The CDR3 contains 14 residues. Germline CDR1 reads DFQATT; CDR2 reads SNEGSKA (reference sequence). Full-length variable regions came from constant-region reverse primers plus semi-nested Nested Universal Primer A PCR. TCRdb itself ran the 5' RACE reads through MiXCR, one entry per CDR3 protein. Of around 30,000 distinct CDR3 sequences listed, about a quarter were seen once; the top ten hold 2% to 2.5%. The TCR comes from a female donor with breast cancer. The V and J genes are TRBV20-1 and TRBJ2-1; TRBD2 is a possible D gene (5 bases). Sequenced material: tumor-infiltrating Tregs sorted from the breast tumor. The CDR3 protein is CSARGQRQNNEQFF. The CDR3 DNA reads as TGCAGTGCTCGAGGGCAGCGGCAGAACAATGAGCAGTTCTTC.